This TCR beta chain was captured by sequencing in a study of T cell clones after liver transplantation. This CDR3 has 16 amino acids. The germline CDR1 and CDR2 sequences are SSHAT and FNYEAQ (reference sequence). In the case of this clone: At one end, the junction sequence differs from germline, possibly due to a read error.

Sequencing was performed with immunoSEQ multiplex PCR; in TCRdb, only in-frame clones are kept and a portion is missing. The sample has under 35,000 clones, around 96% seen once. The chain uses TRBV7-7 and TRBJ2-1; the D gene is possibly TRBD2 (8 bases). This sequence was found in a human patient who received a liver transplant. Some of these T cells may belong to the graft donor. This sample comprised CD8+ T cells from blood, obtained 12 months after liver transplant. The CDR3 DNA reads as TGTGCTAGCAGCTTAGGAGTGAATAGCGGGACAGATGAGCAGTTCTTC. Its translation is CASSLGVNSGTDEQFF. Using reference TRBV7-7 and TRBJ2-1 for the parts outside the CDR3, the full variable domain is GAGVSQSPRYKVTKRGQDVTLRCDPISSHATLYWYQQALGQGPEFLTYFNYEAQPDKSGLPSDRFSAERPEGSISTLTIQRTEQRDSAMYRCASSLGVNSGTDEQFFGPGTRLTVL.